The sequence of this T cell receptor beta chain was determined in a study of neurological immune-mediated disorders. This clonotype was counted many times. As yet, its antigen is unknown. Synthesis of cDNA was performed by 5'RACE using 10-nucleotide random UMIs. From 15-18 subjects, each sequencing run yielded over 180 million TCR-beta sequences. TCRdb fed the 5' RACE reads into MiXCR, producing one record per CDR3 protein. The data contain roughly 25,000 distinct CDR3 sequences, 6.5% to 8.5% of them singletons. Study results and limitations: None of the CDR3 amino acid sequences of expanded clones recurred across subjects, suggesting private repertoires in all groups. Healthy controls had more TCR clonal expansion than multiple sclerosis, which showed the least, whereas HTLV-1-associated myelopathy showed the most.

The TCR sequence derives from a woman aged 40 to 50 in good health. The sample taken for sequencing was PBMCs.

This CDR3 reads CASSLSGAGNTIYF. The CDR3 DNA sequence: TGTGCCAGCAGCTTAAGTGGGGCTGGAAACACCATATATTTT. This rearrangement joins TRBV7-3 to TRBJ1-3; D ambiguous. Per germline, CDR1 SGHTA and CDR2 FQGTGA. With 1 base removed from V and 2 bases from J, the gap between germline ends came to 6 bases. CDR3 size: 14 residues. The complete variable domain, with remaining parts taken from reference TRBV7-3 and TRBJ1-3, reads GAGVSQTPSNKVTEKGKYVELRCDPISGHTALYWYRQSLGQGPEFLIYFQGTGAADDSGLPNDRFFAVRPEGSVSTLKIQRTERGDSAVYLCASSLSGAGNTIYFGEGSWLTVV.